Listed below are T cell receptor beta chains from one sample, sequenced in a study of response to subunit inactivated influenza vaccine. Each CDR3 protein is one row after TCRdb ran MiXCR on the RT-PCR reads. Here the sample spans about 650,000 distinct CDR3 sequences, approximately 14% being singletons. The specimen was PBMCs from blood, collected 12 days after vaccination. The origin of the receptors is a man in his fifties or sixties who received an inactivated influenza vaccine. CDR3s include the opening cysteine and the closing phenylalanine or tryptophan. Fields, in order: J gene, V gene, clone size, D gene, CDR3 protein, CDR3 DNA. The D gene is left open where the match is weak. Not all rows give a size; the values are once, few, many and, for expanded clones, a class.

TRBJ1-4 | TRBV4-3 | few | NA | CASSQDNEEGHEKLFF | TGCGCCAGCAGCCAAGATAATGAGGAGGGTCATGAAAAACTGTTTTTT
TRBJ2-3 | TRBV21-1 | NA | NA | CALGRRDTQYF | TGTGCCCTGGGGAGGAGAGATACGCAGTATTTT
TRBJ1-6 | TRBV9 | few | NA | CASSVVAGNDSPLHF | TGTGCCAGCAGCGTAGTGGCCGGGAACGACTCACCCCTCCACTTT
TRBJ2-1 | TRBV4-3 | NA | NA | CASSQSGSEHEQFF | TGCGCCAGCAGCCAGTCTGGCAGTGAACATGAGCAGTTCTTC
TRBJ2-6 | TRBV12-3/TRBV12-4 | few | TRBD1 | CASRATGGLSGANVLTF | TGTGCCAGCAGGGCGACAGGGGGTCTCTCTGGGGCCAACGTCCTGACTTTC
TRBJ2-7 | TRBV7-8 | NA | TRBD2 | CASSLEAAGAPYEQYF | TGTGCCAGCAGCTTAGAGGCCGCGGGAGCCCCCTACGAGCAGTACTTC
TRBJ2-7 | TRBV20-1 | few | TRBD2 | CSARVLPAGGSSYEQYF | TGCAGTGCTAGAGTTCTCCCAGCGGGAGGGAGCTCCTACGAGCAGTACTTC
TRBJ1-4 | TRBV29-1 | NA | TRBD1 | CSVDGTGSQKLFF | TGCAGCGTTGATGGGACAGGCTCTCAAAAACTGTTTTTT
TRBJ1-6 | TRBV7-6 | NA | NA | CASTLGGHNSPLHF | TGTGCCAGCACCCTGGGGGGACATAATTCACCCCTCCACTTT
TRBJ2-7 | TRBV6-2/TRBV6-3 | NA | NA | CASSYSIRRISYEQYF | TGTGCCAGCAGTTACTCGATTCGCAGAATCTCCTACGAGCAGTACTTC
TRBJ2-1 | TRBV10-3 | NA | NA | CAISESLASGRNEQFF | TGTGCCATCAGTGAGTCCCTAGCTTCTGGTCGCAATGAGCAGTTCTTC
TRBJ1-2 | TRBV28 | NA | TRBD1 | CASSFRGGLGYTF | TGTGCCAGCAGTTTCCGAGGGGGCCTTGGCTACACCTTC
TRBJ2-7 | TRBV5-6 | NA | TRBD1 | CASSLSGQGLEFYPYEQYF | TGTGCCAGCAGCCTGTCCGGACAGGGGTTGGAGTTTTACCCCTACGAGCAGTACTTC
TRBJ2-3 | TRBV6-2/TRBV6-3 | few | NA | CASSYSVEGSLADTQYF | TGTGCCAGCAGTTACTCGGTAGAGGGGAGTTTGGCAGATACGCAGTATTTT
TRBJ1-1 | TRBV12-3/TRBV12-4 | NA | TRBD1 | CASTTRQGGTEAFF | TGTGCCAGCACCACGAGACAGGGTGGAACTGAAGCTTTCTTT
TRBJ1-1 | TRBV29-1 | few | NA | CSVKLTEAFF | TGCAGCGTTAAACTAACTGAAGCTTTCTTT